The 31 T cell receptor beta chains reported below all come from one sample, sequenced in a study of technical replicates of blood from a few donors. Measured with immunoSEQ multiplex PCR; TCRdb has only the in-frame clones, and not every one. Here the sample spans about 66,000 clones, over 75% being singletons. Sequencing used PBMCs. The receptors derive from a human donor in good health. Some clones in this sample may be carry-over from other donors' samples.

The CDR3 loop is CASSLAGLNTGELFF. The CDR3 nucleotides are TGTGCCAGCAGCTTGGCGGGACTAAACACCGGGGAGCTGTTTTTT. The V call is TRBV5-4, the J call TRBJ2-2, with TRBD2 matching 7 bases. CDR3 length equals 15 residues. CDR1 and CDR2 (germline): SGHNT, YYREEE (reference sequence). V was pared by 0 bases and J by 2 bases, with 1 base of the junction left unmatched.

V gene TRBV23-1 combines with J gene TRBJ1-2; unclear D gene. TRBV23-1 counts as an open reading frame of uncertain function. The ends were cut back, 0 bases at V and 6 bases at J, with 20 bases in the middle. This CDR3 is 17 amino acids long. The CDR3 spells CASSQSRRGSEGHGYTF. DNA for the CDR3: TGCGCCAGCAGTCAATCCAGGAGAGGGAGTGAAGGGCATGGCTACACCTTC.

The chain joins TRBV7-2 to TRBJ2-2; perhaps TRBD2 as D (7 bases). V lost 0 bases and J lost 11, with 16 bases in between. The CDR3 length is 15 residues. CDR1 and CDR2 from the germline V gene are SGHTA and FQGNSA. The CDR3 DNA follows: TGTGCCAGCAGCTTAGCGGGGGGGCGAGGTGTAGAGCTGTTTTTT. Translated: CASSLAGGRGVELFF.

V usage is TRBV13 and J usage is TRBJ2-4; 12 nucleotides line up with TRBD2. With V trimmed by 6 bases and J by 7 bases, 19 bases remained unmatched. The CDR3 contains 19 residues. CDR1 and CDR2 from the germline V gene are PRHDT and FYEKMQ (reference sequence). The CDR3 nucleotides are TGTGCCAGCAGAAAACTTTTCCCGGGACTAGCGGGCCCAGAGAACATTCAGTACTTC. Its protein is CASRKLFPGLAGPENIQYF.

The chain employs TRBV6-5 and TRBJ1-6; TRBD1 aligns across 11 bases. CDR3 size: 15 residues. V trimming: 6 bases; J trimming: 9 bases; junction bases outside the gene matches: 7. Germline V lookup: CDR1 MNHEY, CDR2 SVGAGI. For the CDR3, the DNA is TGTGCCAGCAGCCCTACCGGGACAGGGGGTTCACCCCTCCACTTT. Protein: CASSPTGTGGSPLHF.

This chain connects TRBV6-6 to TRBJ1-2, with TRBD1 matching over 8 bases. CDR1 is MNHNY and CDR2 is SVGAGI in the germline V gene (reference sequence). This CDR3 region has 14 residues. V was pared by 5 bases and J by 4 bases, with 6 bases of the junction left unmatched. CDR3 sequence reads: CASSPGQAPYGYTF. CDR3 DNA sequence: TGTGCCAGCAGTCCGGGACAGGCCCCCTATGGCTACACCTTC.

This clone has just one count. The chain carries TRBV28 and TRBJ1-6; 9 bases are a match to TRBD1. Germline V gene lookup returns CDR1 MDHEN and CDR2 SYDVKM. The V and J ends lost 6 bases and 4 bases, in that order; junction bases with no gene match: 4. CDR3 length: 15 residues. The CDR3 DNA reads as TGTGCCAGCAGCGTTGGGACAGGGTATAATTCACCCCTCCACTTT. Protein product: CASSVGTGYNSPLHF.

This chain uses TRBV7-6 with TRBJ2-2; tentatively, D is TRBD2 (6 bases). The CDR3 length is 17 residues. With 1 base removed from V and 3 bases from J, the gap between germline ends came to 15 bases. Looked up from germline, CDR1 is SGHVS and CDR2 is FNYEAQ. The CDR3, as DNA: TGTGCCAGCAGCTTAGAATTTGGGGGGTTCGACACCGGGGAGCTGTTTTTT. It translates to CASSLEFGGFDTGELFF.

The chain is built from TRBV23-1 and TRBJ1-3; D perhaps matches TRBD1 (5 bases). TRBV23-1 is identified as an open reading frame with a role that is uncertain. V lost 4 bases and J lost 1, with 11 bases in between. The CDR3 is 15 amino acids. The CDR3 protein is CASSLKEGSGNTIYF. CDR3 coding DNA: TGCGCCAGCAGTCTTAAGGAGGGGTCTGGAAACACCATATATTTT.

The chain combines TRBV30 with TRBJ1-2; D not certain. Germline V lookup: CDR1 GTSNPN, CDR2 SVGIG (reference sequence). Between the trimmed V and J ends, which lost 7 bases and 5 bases, there was a span of 8 bases. CDR3 length equals 10 residues. The CDR3 loop is CAFDGYGYTF. The CDR3 region has the DNA TGTGCCTTTGACGGGTATGGCTACACCTTC.

This sequence joins TRBV2 and TRBJ1-3, with no clear D. V shed 7 bases and J shed 9 bases, with 13 bases lying between them. Germline V CDR1 and CDR2: SNHLY, FYNNEI. The CDR3 is 12 amino acids. CDR3 sequence: CASNYDTPTIYF. Here the CDR3 DNA reads TGTGCCAGCAATTACGACACCCCCACCATATATTTT.

The chain carries TRBV5-4 and TRBJ2-6; D is unresolved. From germline, CDR1 is SGHNT and CDR2 YYREEE (reference sequence). The CDR3 extends over 15 amino acids. Trimming stripped 8 bases from V and 0 bases from J, with 12 bases between. The CDR3 loop reads CASLIRVSGANVLTF. Written as DNA, the CDR3 is TGTGCCAGTCTTATCCGTGTCTCTGGGGCCAACGTCCTGACTTTC.

The rearrangement joins TRBV5-1 to TRBJ2-1; possible D gene TRBD2, 6 bases. Trimming left V 4 bases short and J 4 bases short, with 18 bases between. Germline V gene sequence: CDR1 SGHRS, CDR2 YFSETQ. The CDR3 is 16 residues long. CDR3 coding DNA: TGCGCCAGCAGCCCGGGACTTCCACCGCCGTACAATGAGCAGTTCTTC. Translated, it gives CASSPGLPPPYNEQFF. The full variable domain, with the rest looked up from reference TRBV5-1 and TRBJ2-1, is KAGVTQTPRYLIKTRGQQVTLSCSPISGHRSVSWYQQTPGQGLQFLFEYFSETQRNKGNFPGRFSGRQFSNSRSEMNVSTLELGDSALYLCASSPGLPPPYNEQFFGPGTRLTVL.

V gene TRBV10-3 combines with J gene TRBJ2-7; D might be TRBD1 (6 bases). Germline V gene sequence: CDR1 ENHRY, CDR2 SYGVKD. CDR3 length equals 15 residues. Trimming shortened V by 9 bases and J by 5 bases, and 23 bases separated the two germline ends. CDR3 nucleotide sequence: TGTGCCATTTCCGGGACAAGGGGAAGTGGTAACGAGCAGTACTTC. Translating it yields CAISGTRGSGNEQYF.

The chain joins TRBV6-5 to TRBJ1-1, with D possibly TRBD1 on 5 matching bases. Germline V gives CDR1 MNHEY, CDR2 SVGAGI. CDR3 length equals 12 residues. V was shortened by 7 bases and J by 7 bases, with 13 bases between the two germline ends. The CDR3: CASKTFGGEAFF. CDR3 coding DNA: TGTGCCAGCAAAACGTTCGGGGGTGAAGCTTTCTTT.

V and J are TRBV5-4 and TRBJ2-1, with 9 bases that match TRBD2. CDR1 is SGHNT, CDR2 YYREEE, per germline (reference sequence). The length of the CDR3 is 15 residues. Trimming removed 0 bases from V and 7 bases from J; junction bases left unmatched: 5. CDR3: CASSLVAGARNEQFF. CDR3 in DNA: TGTGCCAGCAGCTTGGTAGCGGGGGCGAGGAATGAGCAGTTCTTC. The full variable domain, in which reference TRBV5-4 and TRBJ2-1 provide the parts outside the CDR3, is ETGVTQSPTHLIKTRGQQVTLRCSSQSGHNTVSWYQQALGQGPQFIFQYYREEENGRGNFPPRFSGLQFPNYSSELNVNALELDDSALYLCASSLVAGARNEQFFGPGTRLTVL.

The chain has TRBV11-2 and TRBJ2-3; D perhaps matches TRBD2 (5 bases). V lost 5 bases to trimming and J lost 8 bases, with 26 bases between them. The CDR3 sequence is 17 residues long. Germline CDR1 SGHAT, CDR2 FQNNGV. CDR3 protein: CASSPSPLARGMGTQYF. The DNA for the CDR3 is TGTGCCAGCAGCCCAAGTCCTCTCGCTAGAGGGATGGGTACGCAGTATTTT.

V usage is TRBV11-2 and J usage is TRBJ2-7, with a tentative D call TRBD2 (6 bases). Between the trimmed V and J ends, which lost 6 bases and 0 bases, there was a span of 21 bases. The CDR3 length is 17 residues. The germline V gene has CDR1 SGHAT and CDR2 FQNNGV. CDR3 sequence reads: CASSKVGGLGSSYEQYF. For the CDR3, the DNA is TGTGCCAGCAGTAAAGTCGGGGGTCTTGGGAGCTCCTACGAGCAGTACTTC.

The CDR3 nucleotides read TGCGCCAGCAGCCCCGCACGACAGGGAACCTCCTACGAGCAGTACTTC. Its translation is CASSPARQGTSYEQYF. J is TRBJ2-7 and V is TRBV5-1; 7 nucleotides agree with TRBD1. CDR1 is SGHRS, CDR2 YFSETQ, per germline. Trimming removed 4 bases from V and 0 bases from J; junction bases left unmatched: 10. The CDR3 is 16 amino acids.

J is TRBJ1-6 and V is TRBV29-1; 10 positions agree with TRBD1. CDR1 is SQVTM and CDR2 is ANQGSEA in the germline V gene. The CDR3 length is 15 residues. With 6 bases clipped from V and 4 bases from J, the junction kept 6 bases outside the gene matches. DNA for the CDR3: TGCAGCGTAGACAGGGACAGGGGTTATAATTCACCCCTCCACTTT. It translates to CSVDRDRGYNSPLHF.

The chain employs TRBV7-3 and TRBJ2-1, with D possibly matching TRBD2 (6 bases). CDR3 size: 13 residues. Per the germline V gene, CDR1 is SGHTA and CDR2 is FQGTGA. V was trimmed by 8 bases and J by 8 bases, leaving 16 bases between them. The CDR3, as DNA: TGTGCCAGCCGGGACTCGGGGAGCGATGAGCAGTTCTTC. This codes for CASRDSGSDEQFF. The full variable domain, in which reference TRBV7-3 and TRBJ2-1 provide the parts outside the CDR3, is GAGVSQTPSNKVTEKGKYVELRCDPISGHTALYWYRQSLGQGPEFLIYFQGTGAADDSGLPNDRFFAVRPEGSVSTLKIQRTERGDSAVYLCASRDSGSDEQFFGPGTRLTVL.

The chain employs TRBV2 and TRBJ1-1; D is possibly TRBD1 (5 bases). There are 13 residues in the CDR3. Germline V gene sequence: CDR1 SNHLY, CDR2 FYNNEI. Trimming cost V 2 bases and J 4 bases, with 8 bases left between them. Here the CDR3 reads CASSEQGATEAFF. The DNA of the CDR3 is TGTGCCAGCAGTGAACAAGGGGCCACTGAAGCTTTCTTT.

This chain joins TRBV19 and TRBJ2-7; TRBD1 agrees at 9 bases. The germline V gene has CDR1 LNHDA and CDR2 SQIVND (reference sequence). This CDR3 has 14 residues. J gave up 2 bases and V 5 bases, and 4 bases lay outside the gene matches. Written as DNA, the CDR3 is TGTGCCAGTAGTCCGCGACAGGGGGCCTACGAGCAGTACTTC. Translating gives CASSPRQGAYEQYF.

The chain uses TRBV19 and TRBJ1-5; possibly TRBD1 for D (6 bases). Trimming removed 4 bases at V and 5 bases at J, with 9 bases between. The CDR3 contains 13 residues. Germline loops: CDR1 LNHDA, CDR2 SQIVND (reference sequence). CDR3: CASSTYRDQPQHF. CDR3 in DNA: TGTGCCAGTAGTACTTACAGGGATCAGCCCCAGCATTTT.

The chain links TRBV6-5 to TRBJ2-5; 8 positions match TRBD1. The germline V gene encodes CDR1 MNHEY and CDR2 SVGAGI. The J segment lost 6 bases and the V segment lost 2 bases, leaving 5 bases of the junction unmatched. The CDR3 runs to 14 residues. CDR3 region: CASSYGQGMKTQYF. CDR3 coding DNA: TGTGCCAGCAGTTACGGACAGGGTATGAAGACCCAGTACTTC.

The chain uses TRBV2 and TRBJ1-1, with D possibly TRBD1 on 6 matching bases. This CDR3 has 14 residues. Trimming took off 5 bases at V and 6 bases at J, with 16 bases between the two ends. The V gene's germline CDR1 is SNHLY and CDR2 FYNNEI. The CDR3 here is CASSSTQGLAEAFF. CDR3 coding DNA: TGTGCCAGCAGTTCAACCCAGGGGCTCGCTGAAGCTTTCTTT.

The chain combines TRBV5-4 with TRBJ2-3, with 13 bases matching TRBD2. The CDR3 is made up of 16 amino acids. From germline, CDR1 is SGHNT and CDR2 YYREEE (reference sequence). The trim removed 2 bases at V and 6 bases at J, leaving 6 bases unmatched. CDR3: CASSLPGLAGTDTQYF. As DNA, the CDR3 is TGTGCCAGCAGCTTACCGGGACTAGCGGGGACCGATACGCAGTATTTT.

The J gene is TRBJ2-2, the V gene TRBV4-1; no definite D call. Trimming took off 1 base at V and 4 bases at J, with 16 bases between the two ends. The CDR3 has 17 residues. Germline lookup yields CDR1 MGHRA and CDR2 YSYEKL. The CDR3 loop reads CASSQVLVRSRTGELFF. The CDR3 DNA follows: TGCGCCAGCAGCCAAGTCCTTGTCAGGTCCCGCACCGGGGAGCTGTTTTTT.

CDR3 nucleotides: TGTGCCAGTGCTGGACTAGCGCGTAATGAGCAGTTCTTC. Protein product: CASAGLARNEQFF. This chain uses TRBV19 with TRBJ2-1; 9 nucleotides align to TRBD2. CDR1 and CDR2 from the germline V gene are LNHDA and SQIVND (reference sequence). With V trimmed by 8 bases and J by 7 bases, 6 bases remained unmatched. This CDR3 comprises 13 residues.

V and J are TRBV29-1 and TRBJ2-3; D not resolved. The CDR3 has 13 residues. Trimming removed 2 bases from V and 6 bases from J, with 12 bases in between. Germline CDR1 and CDR2: SQVTM and ANQGSEA. The CDR3 region has the DNA TGCAGCGTTGAACCGTGGGCGATGGATACGCAGTATTTT. It codes for CSVEPWAMDTQYF.

The chain recombines TRBV11-2 with TRBJ1-1, with no clear D. The germline CDR1 and CDR2 sequences are SGHAT and FQNNGV. With 6 bases removed from V and 8 bases from J, the gap between germline ends came to 19 bases. CDR3 length equals 14 residues. The CDR3 reads CASRPIKRGAEAFF. The CDR3 coding sequence is TGTGCCAGCAGACCCATCAAACGGGGAGCCGAAGCTTTCTTT.